The 18 T cell receptor beta chains below all came from one sample that was sequenced in a study of blood T cell repertoires in COVID-19. Data came from immunoSEQ multiplex PCR; TCRdb stores just in-frame clones and leaves some out. The sample shows 300,000 to 450,000 clones, around 85% of them seen only once. Sequencing input: peripheral blood. The receptors shown here come from a woman aged 18-35 years with acute or convalescent COVID-19.

This chain connects TRBV2 to TRBJ1-3, with 8 bases that match TRBD1. CDR1 is SNHLY, CDR2 FYNNEI, per germline. The CDR3 covers 14 residues. V trimming: 6 bases; J trimming: 4 bases; junction bases outside the gene matches: 5. CDR3 protein: CASRTGQDGNTIYF. CDR3 nucleotide sequence: TGTGCCAGCAGGACGGGACAGGACGGAAACACCATATATTTT.

This clone was found once. The chain links TRBV2 to TRBJ1-1; a weak D match, TRBD1 (6 bases). The V end lost 6 bases, the J end lost 6 bases, and 14 bases lay between the germline ends. CDR3 size: 13 residues. Germline CDR1 reads SNHLY; CDR2 reads FYNNEI. The CDR3 region is CASSDRFLAEAFF. CDR3 in DNA: TGTGCCAGCAGCGACAGGTTTTTGGCTGAAGCTTTCTTT.

V gene TRBV24-1 combines with J gene TRBJ1-5; TRBD1 is a possible D gene (5 bases). V was trimmed by 3 bases and J by 11 bases, leaving 10 bases between them. Germline CDR1 reads KGHDR; CDR2 reads SFDVKD. This CDR3 spans 12 amino acids. DNA for the CDR3: TGTGCCACCAGTGATGACAGCCTGGCCCAGCATTTT. Encoded protein: CATSDDSLAQHF.

The J gene is TRBJ1-1, the V gene TRBV6-5, with 8 bases that match TRBD1. After removal of 6 bases from V and 5 bases from J, the junction contained 5 bases not matched to a gene. From germline, CDR1 is MNHEY and CDR2 SVGAGI. This CDR3 spans 13 amino acids. Here the CDR3 DNA reads TGTGCCAGCAGACAAACAGGGGGTACTGAAGCTTTCTTT. Protein: CASRQTGGTEAFF.

The chain is built from TRBV9 and TRBJ2-2; a possible D gene is TRBD2 (7 bases). This CDR3 contains 16 residues. In germline, CDR1 is SGDLS, CDR2 YYNGEE. Trimming pared 4 bases from V and 3 bases from J, leaving 16 bases between. The CDR3 loop is CASSPLGGRHTGELFF. The DNA of the CDR3 is TGTGCCAGCAGCCCTCTCGGGGGGCGTCACACCGGGGAGCTGTTTTTT.

V is TRBV9 and J is TRBJ1-2, with TRBD1 as a possible D gene (6 bases). The V end lost 0 bases, the J end lost 3 bases, and 12 bases lay between the germline ends. Germline values: CDR1 SGDLS, CDR2 YYNGEE. This CDR3 region has 15 residues. The CDR3 nucleotides are TGTGCCAGCAGCGTAGAGCCGGGGGGGCACTATGGCTACACCTTC. Translating gives CASSVEPGGHYGYTF. Full variable domain (rest looked up from reference TRBV9 and TRBJ1-2): DSGVTQTPKHLITATGQRVTLRCSPRSGDLSVYWYQQSLDQGLQFLIQYYNGEERAKGNILERFSAQQFPDLHSELNLSSLELGDSALYFCASSVEPGGHYGYTFGSGTRLTVV.

CDR3 sequence (DNA): TGTGCCAGCAGCCAAGTGGACTGGGATGAGCAGTTCTTC. Encoded protein: CASSQVDWDEQFF. V is TRBV14 and J is TRBJ2-1; TRBD2 is a possible D gene (5 bases). Between the trimmed V and J ends, which lost 1 base and 8 bases, there was a span of 9 bases. Germline CDR1 and CDR2: SGHDN and FVKESK. CDR3 length: 13 residues.

V and J are TRBV28 and TRBJ2-5; the match to TRBD1 covers 8 bases. There are 15 residues in the CDR3. Germline assignment: CDR1 MDHEN and CDR2 SYDVKM. V dropped 2 bases and J dropped 4; count of bases not matched to a gene: 6. The CDR3: CASSLTGQGGETQYF. As DNA, the CDR3 is TGTGCCAGCAGTTTAACCGGACAGGGCGGAGAGACCCAGTACTTC.

This clone has just one count. The chain carries TRBV6-6 and TRBJ1-6; D is unresolved. Germline-derived CDR1 and CDR2 are MNHNY and SVGAGI (reference sequence). This CDR3 has 13 amino acids. V gave up 2 bases and J gave up 8 bases, with 7 bases separating them. The CDR3 spells CASSYVVDSPLHF. The CDR3 DNA sequence: TGTGCCAGCAGTTACGTAGTGGATTCACCCCTCCACTTT.

This chain links TRBV3-1 (or the pseudogene TRBV3-2) with TRBJ2-5, with D tentatively TRBD1 (6 bases). This CDR3 has 15 residues. Germline V gives CDR1 LGHDT, CDR2 YNNKEL (reference sequence). V was cut by 2 bases and J by 5 bases, with 15 bases left in between. DNA of the CDR3: TGTGCCAGCAGCCAAAAAACAGGGTGGTGGGAGACCCAGTACTTC. It translates to CASSQKTGWWETQYF.

This chain connects TRBV24-1 to TRBJ2-1; 8 nucleotides agree with TRBD1. Germline loops: CDR1 KGHDR, CDR2 SFDVKD. V lost 3 bases to trimming and J lost 6 bases; unmatched junction nucleotides: 6. The CDR3 has 15 residues. As DNA, the CDR3 is TGTGCCACCAGTGATCCCGGGACAGGCGGCAATGAGCAGTTCTTC. Amino acid sequence: CATSDPGTGGNEQFF.

The V call is TRBV4-1, the J call TRBJ1-2; D call uncertain. CDR1 and CDR2 from the germline V gene are MGHRA and YSYEKL. V shed 4 bases and J shed 4 bases, with 13 bases lying between them. The CDR3 is made up of 14 amino acids. CDR3 coding DNA: TGCGCCAGCAGCCCCTCGAATGGGCCCTATGGCTACACCTTC. Amino acid sequence: CASSPSNGPYGYTF.

This chain joins TRBV4-1 and TRBJ1-2; D may be TRBD1 (5 bases). With 8 bases removed from V and 8 bases from J, the gap between germline ends came to 15 bases. This CDR3 has 12 residues. The V gene's germline CDR1 is MGHRA and CDR2 YSYEKL. The CDR3 spells CASGAGQGGYTF. The CDR3 region has the DNA TGCGCCAGCGGGGCGGGGCAGGGCGGCTACACCTTC.

The gene calls are TRBV20-1 and TRBJ1-2; 9 positions agree with TRBD1. The CDR3 sequence is 15 residues long. In germline, CDR1 is DFQATT, CDR2 SNEGSKA (reference sequence). V gave up 3 bases and J gave up 5 bases; unmatched junction bases: 10. DNA for the CDR3: TGCAGTGCTAGTCGTGCGGGACAGGGAAGATATGGCTACACCTTC. It specifies CSASRAGQGRYGYTF.

This clone was counted a few times. This rearrangement joins TRBV5-4 to TRBJ2-1, with 10 positions matching TRBD1. The CDR3 is made up of 16 amino acids. In germline, CDR1 is SGHNT, CDR2 YYREEE (reference sequence). V lost 4 bases, J lost 5 bases, and 9 bases stayed unmatched. This chain's CDR3 is CASSPPRTGGNNEQFF. The CDR3 nucleotides read TGTGCCAGCAGCCCCCCCAGGACAGGGGGTAACAATGAGCAGTTCTTC.

The genes are TRBV2 and TRBJ1-2; D call uncertain. The V end was cut by 3 bases, the J end by 8 bases, with 13 bases between. The length of the CDR3 is 13 residues. Germline V CDR1 and CDR2: SNHLY, FYNNEI. In nucleotides, the CDR3 is TGTGCCAGCAGTGATGAGGGCCCTTGGGGCTACACCTTC. Amino acid sequence: CASSDEGPWGYTF.

The chain employs TRBV5-1 and TRBJ2-5; unclear D gene. Germline CDR1 reads SGHRS; CDR2 reads YFSETQ. Deletions cut 4 bases from V and 2 bases from J, with 3 bases between. The CDR3 has 11 residues. CDR3 DNA sequence: TGCGCCAGCAGCCAACAAGAGACCCAGTACTTC. Translating gives CASSQQETQYF.

The chain joins TRBV9 to TRBJ1-1; D unclear. Trimming removed 0 bases at V and 4 bases at J, with 7 bases between. The CDR3 totals 13 residues. Germline loops: CDR1 SGDLS, CDR2 YYNGEE. CDR3 DNA sequence: TGTGCCAGCAGCGTAGCGGCGGCCACTGAAGCTTTCTTT. It encodes CASSVAAATEAFF.